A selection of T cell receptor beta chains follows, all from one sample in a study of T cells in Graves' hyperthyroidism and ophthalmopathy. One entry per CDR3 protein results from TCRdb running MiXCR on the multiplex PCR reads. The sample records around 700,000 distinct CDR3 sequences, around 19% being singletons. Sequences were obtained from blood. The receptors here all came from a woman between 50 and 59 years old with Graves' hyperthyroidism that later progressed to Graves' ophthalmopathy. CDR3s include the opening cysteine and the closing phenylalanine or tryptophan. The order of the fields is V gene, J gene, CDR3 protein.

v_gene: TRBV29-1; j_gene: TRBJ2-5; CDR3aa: CSVEETGSETQYF
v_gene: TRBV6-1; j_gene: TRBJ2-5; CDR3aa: CASSELAGEGKTQYF
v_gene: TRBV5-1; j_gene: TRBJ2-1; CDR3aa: CASSLLTGGSFEQFF
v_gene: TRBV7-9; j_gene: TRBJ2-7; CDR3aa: CASSPGHLEPYEQYF
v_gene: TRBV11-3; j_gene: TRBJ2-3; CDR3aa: CASSLNGLNTDTQYF
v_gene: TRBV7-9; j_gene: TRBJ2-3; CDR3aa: CASSSERGGRIDTQYF
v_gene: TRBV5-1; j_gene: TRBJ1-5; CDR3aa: CASSLEAGSQPQHF
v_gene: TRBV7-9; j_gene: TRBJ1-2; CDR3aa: CASSLVVSDGYTF
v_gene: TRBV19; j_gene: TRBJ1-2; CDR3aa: CASSITGGSNGYTF
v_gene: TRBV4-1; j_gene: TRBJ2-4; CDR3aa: CASSQGLGSIQYF
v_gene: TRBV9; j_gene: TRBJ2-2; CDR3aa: CASSVVGLNTGELFF
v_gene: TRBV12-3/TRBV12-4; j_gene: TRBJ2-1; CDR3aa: CASSLGTRGNEQFF
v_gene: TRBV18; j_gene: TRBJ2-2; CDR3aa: CASSLDRGMQFF
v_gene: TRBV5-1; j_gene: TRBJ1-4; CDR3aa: CASSGDSNEKLFF
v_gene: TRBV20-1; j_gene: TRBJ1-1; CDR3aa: CSASYPLLSLAFF
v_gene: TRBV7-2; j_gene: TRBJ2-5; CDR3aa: CASSLYFGTLRGITETQYF
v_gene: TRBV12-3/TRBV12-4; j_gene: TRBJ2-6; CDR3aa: CASSPPFVLSGANVLTF
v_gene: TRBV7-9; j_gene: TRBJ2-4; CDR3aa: CASSLVLQGVDIQYF
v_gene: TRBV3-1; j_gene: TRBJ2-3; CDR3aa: CASSPYRASTDTQYF
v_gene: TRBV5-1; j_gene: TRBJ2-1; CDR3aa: CASSSGVRGAIDEQFF
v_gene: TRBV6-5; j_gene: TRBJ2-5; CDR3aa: CASSYSTRGQETQYF
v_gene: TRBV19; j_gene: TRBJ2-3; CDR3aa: CASSTHRKLADTQYF
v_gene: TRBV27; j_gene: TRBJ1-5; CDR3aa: CASSPINQPQHF
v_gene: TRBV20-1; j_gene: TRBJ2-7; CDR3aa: CSARQGARYREQYF
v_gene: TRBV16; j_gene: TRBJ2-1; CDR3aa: CASLLIRDKVHGQFF
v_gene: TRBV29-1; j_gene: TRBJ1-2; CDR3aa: CSVESQDYGYTF
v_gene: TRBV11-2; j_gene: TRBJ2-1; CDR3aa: CASSLRREGLYNEQFF
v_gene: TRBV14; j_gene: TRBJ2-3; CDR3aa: CASSQKGQVARTDTQYF
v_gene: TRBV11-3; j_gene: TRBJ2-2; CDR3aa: CASSLRVNTGELFF
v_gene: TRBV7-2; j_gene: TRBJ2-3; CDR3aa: CASSLRQGWSTDTQYF
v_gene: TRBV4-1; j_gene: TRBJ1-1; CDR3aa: CASSQVGRRTNTEAFF
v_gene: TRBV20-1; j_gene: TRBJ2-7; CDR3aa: CSARGGPHEQYF
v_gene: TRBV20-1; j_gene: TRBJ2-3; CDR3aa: CSATGAYTDTQYF
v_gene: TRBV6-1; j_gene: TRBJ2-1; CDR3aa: CASSEERWYEQFF
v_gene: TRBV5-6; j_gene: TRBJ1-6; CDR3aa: CASSFKSGGAFNSPLHF
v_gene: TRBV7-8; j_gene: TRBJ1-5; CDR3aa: CASSLGLTVNQPQHF
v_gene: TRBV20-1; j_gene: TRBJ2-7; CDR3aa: CSALGGKSSYEQYF
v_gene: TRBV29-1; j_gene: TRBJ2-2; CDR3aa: CSVEGGQGGTGELFF
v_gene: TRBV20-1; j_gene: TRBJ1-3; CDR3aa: CSAQKTGAVNTIYF
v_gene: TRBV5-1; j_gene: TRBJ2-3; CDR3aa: CASSLEGSLDTQYF
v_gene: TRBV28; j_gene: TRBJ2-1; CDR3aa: CASRPGLAGANEQFF
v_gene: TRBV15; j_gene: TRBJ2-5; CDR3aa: CATSPGVGAGEETQYF
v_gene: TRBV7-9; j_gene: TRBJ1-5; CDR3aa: CASSAQGWPQHF